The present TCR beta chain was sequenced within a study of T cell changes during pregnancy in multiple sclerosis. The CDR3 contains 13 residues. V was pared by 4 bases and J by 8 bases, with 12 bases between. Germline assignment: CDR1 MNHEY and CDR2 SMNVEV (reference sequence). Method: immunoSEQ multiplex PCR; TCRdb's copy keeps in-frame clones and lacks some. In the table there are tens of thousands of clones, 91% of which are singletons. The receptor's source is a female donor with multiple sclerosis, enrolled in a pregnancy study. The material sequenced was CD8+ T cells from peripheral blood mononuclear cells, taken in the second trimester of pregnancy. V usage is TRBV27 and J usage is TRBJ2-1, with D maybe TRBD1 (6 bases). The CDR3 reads CASSYIRGDEQFF. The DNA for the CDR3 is TGTGCCAGCAGTTACATCAGGGGCGATGAGCAGTTCTTC.